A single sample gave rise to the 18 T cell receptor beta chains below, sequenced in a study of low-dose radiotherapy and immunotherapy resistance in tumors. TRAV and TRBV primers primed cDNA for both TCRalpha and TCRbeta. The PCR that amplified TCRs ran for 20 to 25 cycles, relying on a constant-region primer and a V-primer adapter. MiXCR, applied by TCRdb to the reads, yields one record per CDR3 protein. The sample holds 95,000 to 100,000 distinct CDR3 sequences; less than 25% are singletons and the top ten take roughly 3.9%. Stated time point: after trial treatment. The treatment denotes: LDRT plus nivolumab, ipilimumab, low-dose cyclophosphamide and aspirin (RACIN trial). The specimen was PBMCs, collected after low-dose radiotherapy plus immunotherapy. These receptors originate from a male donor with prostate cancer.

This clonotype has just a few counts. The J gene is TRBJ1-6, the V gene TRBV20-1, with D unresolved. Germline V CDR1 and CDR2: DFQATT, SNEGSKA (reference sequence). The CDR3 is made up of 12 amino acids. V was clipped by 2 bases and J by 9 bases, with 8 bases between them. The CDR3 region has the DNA TGCAGTGCTAGACGGCTCGGTTCACCCCTCCACTTT. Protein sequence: CSARRLGSPLHF.

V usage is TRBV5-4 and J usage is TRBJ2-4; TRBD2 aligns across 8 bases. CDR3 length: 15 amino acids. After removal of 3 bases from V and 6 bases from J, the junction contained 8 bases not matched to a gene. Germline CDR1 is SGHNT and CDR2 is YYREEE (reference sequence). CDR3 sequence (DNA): TGTGCCAGCAGCTGGGGACTAGGGGAGGGAAACATTCAGTACTTC. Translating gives CASSWGLGEGNIQYF.

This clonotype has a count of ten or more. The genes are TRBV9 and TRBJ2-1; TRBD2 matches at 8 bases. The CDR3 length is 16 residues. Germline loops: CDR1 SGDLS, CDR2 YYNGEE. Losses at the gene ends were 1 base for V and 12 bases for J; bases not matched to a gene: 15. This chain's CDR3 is CASSVSARVGAGGQFF. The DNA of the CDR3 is TGTGCCAGCAGCGTATCGGCGAGGGTGGGGGCGGGGGGGCAGTTCTTC.

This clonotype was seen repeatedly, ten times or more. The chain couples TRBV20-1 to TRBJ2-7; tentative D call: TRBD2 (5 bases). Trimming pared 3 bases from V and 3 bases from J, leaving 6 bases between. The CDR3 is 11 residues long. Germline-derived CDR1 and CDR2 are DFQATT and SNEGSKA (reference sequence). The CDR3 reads CSASGDYEQYF. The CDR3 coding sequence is TGCAGTGCTAGCGGGGACTACGAGCAGTACTTC.

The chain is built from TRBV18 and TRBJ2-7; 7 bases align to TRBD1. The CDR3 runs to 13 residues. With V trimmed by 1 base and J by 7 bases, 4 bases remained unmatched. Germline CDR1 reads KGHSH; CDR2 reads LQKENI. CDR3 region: CASSPQGAEEQYF. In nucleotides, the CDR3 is TGTGCCAGCTCACCACAGGGGGCTGAAGAGCAGTACTTC.

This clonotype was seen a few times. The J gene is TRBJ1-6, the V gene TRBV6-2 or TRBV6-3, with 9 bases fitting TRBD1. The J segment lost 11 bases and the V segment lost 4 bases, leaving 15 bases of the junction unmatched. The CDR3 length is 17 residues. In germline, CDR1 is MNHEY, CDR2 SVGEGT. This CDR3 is CASSSKVVDRGATPLHF. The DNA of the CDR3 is TGTGCCAGCAGTTCCAAGGTCGTGGACAGGGGAGCGACACCCCTCCACTTT.

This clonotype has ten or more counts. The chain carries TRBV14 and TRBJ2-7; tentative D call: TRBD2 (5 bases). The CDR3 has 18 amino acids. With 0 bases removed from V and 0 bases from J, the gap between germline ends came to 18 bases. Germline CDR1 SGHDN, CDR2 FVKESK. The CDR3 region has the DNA TGTGCCAGCAGCCAAGAGGGCCGGTTCGGGGATCCCTCCTACGAGCAGTACTTC. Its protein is CASSQEGRFGDPSYEQYF. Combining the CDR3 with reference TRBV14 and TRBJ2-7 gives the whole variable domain EAGVTQFPSHSVIEKGQTVTLRCDPISGHDNLYWYRRVMGKEIKFLLHFVKESKQDESGMPNNRFLAERTGGTYSTLKVQPAELEDSGVYFCASSQEGRFGDPSYEQYFGPGTRLTVT.

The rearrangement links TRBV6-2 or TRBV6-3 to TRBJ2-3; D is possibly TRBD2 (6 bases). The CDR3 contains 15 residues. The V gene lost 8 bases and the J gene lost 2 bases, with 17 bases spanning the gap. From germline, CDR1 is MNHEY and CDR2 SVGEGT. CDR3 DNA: TGTGCCAGCGAATCCGGGGGAAAGAACACAGATACGCAGTATTTT. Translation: CASESGGKNTDTQYF.

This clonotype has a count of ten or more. The CDR3 loop reads CASSRRRGGPYNEQFF. In DNA form, the CDR3 reads TGTGCCAGCAGCCGTAGGAGGGGGGGCCCCTACAATGAGCAGTTCTTC. The rearrangement uses TRBV13 and TRBJ2-1, with a weak D call TRBD2 (7 bases). The V and J ends lost 5 bases and 2 bases respectively, with 16 bases between them. From germline, CDR1 is PRHDT and CDR2 FYEKMQ (reference sequence). This CDR3 region has 16 residues.

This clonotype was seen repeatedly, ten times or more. CDR3 in amino acids: CASSFLEVTDTQYF. For the CDR3, the DNA is TGTGCCAGCAGCTTTCTAGAAGTCACAGATACGCAGTATTTT. The V gene is TRBV7-8, the J gene TRBJ2-3; unclear D gene. Germline values: CDR1 SGHVS, CDR2 FQNEAQ. The CDR3 extends over 14 amino acids. The V gene lost 3 bases and the J gene lost 2 bases, with 9 bases spanning the gap.

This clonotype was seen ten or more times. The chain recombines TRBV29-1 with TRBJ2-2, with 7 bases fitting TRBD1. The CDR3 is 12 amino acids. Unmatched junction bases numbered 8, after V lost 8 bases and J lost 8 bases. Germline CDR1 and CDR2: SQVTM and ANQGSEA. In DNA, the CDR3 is TGCAGCTCTCGGACAGGTGCGGGGGAGCTGTTTTTT. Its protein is CSSRTGAGELFF.

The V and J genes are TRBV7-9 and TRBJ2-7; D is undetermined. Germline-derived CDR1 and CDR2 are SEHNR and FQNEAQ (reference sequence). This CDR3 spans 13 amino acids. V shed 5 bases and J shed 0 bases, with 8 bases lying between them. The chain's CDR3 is CASSPPYSYEQYF. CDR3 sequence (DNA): TGTGCCAGCAGCCCACCCTACTCCTACGAGCAGTACTTC.

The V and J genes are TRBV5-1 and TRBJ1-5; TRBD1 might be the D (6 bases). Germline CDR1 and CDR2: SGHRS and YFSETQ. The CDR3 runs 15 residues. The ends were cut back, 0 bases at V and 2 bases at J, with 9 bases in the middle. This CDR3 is CASSLGGLGNQPQHF. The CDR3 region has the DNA TGCGCCAGCAGCTTGGGGGGGCTCGGCAATCAGCCCCAGCATTTT. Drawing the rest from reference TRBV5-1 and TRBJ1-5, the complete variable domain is KAGVTQTPRYLIKTRGQQVTLSCSPISGHRSVSWYQQTPGQGLQFLFEYFSETQRNKGNFPGRFSGRQFSNSRSEMNVSTLELGDSALYLCASSLGGLGNQPQHFGDGTRLSIL.

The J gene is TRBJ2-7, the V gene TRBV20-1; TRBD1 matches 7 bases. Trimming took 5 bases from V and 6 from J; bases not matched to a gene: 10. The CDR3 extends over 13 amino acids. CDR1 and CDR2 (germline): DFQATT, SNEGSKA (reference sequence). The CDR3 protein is CSAGGQVTSEQYF. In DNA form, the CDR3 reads TGCAGTGCTGGAGGACAGGTAACCTCCGAGCAGTACTTC.

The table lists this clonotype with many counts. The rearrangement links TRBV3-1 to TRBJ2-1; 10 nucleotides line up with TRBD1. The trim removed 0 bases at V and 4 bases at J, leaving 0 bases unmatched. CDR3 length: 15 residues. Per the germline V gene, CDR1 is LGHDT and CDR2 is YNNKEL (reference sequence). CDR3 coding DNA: TGTGCCAGCAGCCAAGAGGGACAGGGGTACAATGAGCAGTTCTTC. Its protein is CASSQEGQGYNEQFF.

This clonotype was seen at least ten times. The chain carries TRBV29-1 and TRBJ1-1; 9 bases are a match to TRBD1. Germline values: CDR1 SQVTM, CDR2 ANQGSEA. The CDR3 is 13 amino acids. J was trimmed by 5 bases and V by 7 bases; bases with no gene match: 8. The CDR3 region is CSAADRGGTEAFF. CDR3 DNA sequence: TGCAGCGCCGCGGACAGGGGAGGAACTGAAGCTTTCTTT.

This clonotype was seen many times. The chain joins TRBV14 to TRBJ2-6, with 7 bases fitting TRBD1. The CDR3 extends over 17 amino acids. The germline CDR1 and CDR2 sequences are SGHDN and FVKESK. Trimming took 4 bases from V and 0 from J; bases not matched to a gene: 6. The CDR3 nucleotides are TGTGCCAGCAGCCCCGTCGACAGGGTCTCTGGGGCCAACGTCCTGACTTTC. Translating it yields CASSPVDRVSGANVLTF.

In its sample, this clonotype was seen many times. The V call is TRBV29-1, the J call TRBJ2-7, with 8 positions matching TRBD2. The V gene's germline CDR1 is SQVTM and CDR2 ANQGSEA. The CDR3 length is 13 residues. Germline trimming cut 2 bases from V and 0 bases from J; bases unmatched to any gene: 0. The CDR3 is CSVESGSSYEQYF. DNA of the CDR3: TGCAGCGTTGAAAGCGGGAGCTCCTACGAGCAGTACTTC.